This T cell receptor (beta chain) was sequenced during a study of blood T cell repertoires in COVID-19. Under the authors' procedure: Estimation of nucleated cell counts relied on the amplification of reference gene primers. The protocol was immunoSEQ multiplex PCR, while the TCRdb copy is restricted to in-frame clones and leaves out a portion. The V and J calls and clone size were taken over from that table, and D and trimming were inferred from the DNA. Of under 250,000 clones in the sample, roughly 84% were seen once. V shed 5 bases and J shed 5 bases, with 10 bases lying between them. CDR1 MDHEN and CDR2 SYDVKM come from the germline V gene. The CDR3 consists of 13 residues.

This sequence was found in a woman aged 40 to 50 who had recovered from COVID-19. V is TRBV28 and J is TRBJ2-1, with D maybe TRBD1 (5 bases). Sequencing was done on a sample of peripheral blood. CDR3: CASSVGAHNEQFF. DNA for the CDR3: TGTGCCAGCAGTGTAGGGGCTCACAATGAGCAGTTCTTC.